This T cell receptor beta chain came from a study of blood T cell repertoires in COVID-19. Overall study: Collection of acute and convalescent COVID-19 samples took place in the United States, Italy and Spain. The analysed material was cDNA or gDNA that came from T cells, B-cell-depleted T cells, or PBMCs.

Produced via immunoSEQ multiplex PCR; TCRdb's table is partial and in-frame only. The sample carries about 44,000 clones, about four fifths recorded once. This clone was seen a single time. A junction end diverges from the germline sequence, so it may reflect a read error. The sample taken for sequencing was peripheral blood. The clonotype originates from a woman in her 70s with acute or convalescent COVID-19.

The CDR3 DNA reads as TGTGCTAGCAGCTTAGAGGCCACGGGACTGTCCCAGTACTTC. This sequence encodes CASSLEATGLSQYF. The chain uses TRBV7-7 and TRBJ2-5; D might be TRBD2 (6 bases). This CDR3 is built from 14 residues. Germline lookup yields CDR1 SSHAT and CDR2 FNYEAQ (reference sequence).